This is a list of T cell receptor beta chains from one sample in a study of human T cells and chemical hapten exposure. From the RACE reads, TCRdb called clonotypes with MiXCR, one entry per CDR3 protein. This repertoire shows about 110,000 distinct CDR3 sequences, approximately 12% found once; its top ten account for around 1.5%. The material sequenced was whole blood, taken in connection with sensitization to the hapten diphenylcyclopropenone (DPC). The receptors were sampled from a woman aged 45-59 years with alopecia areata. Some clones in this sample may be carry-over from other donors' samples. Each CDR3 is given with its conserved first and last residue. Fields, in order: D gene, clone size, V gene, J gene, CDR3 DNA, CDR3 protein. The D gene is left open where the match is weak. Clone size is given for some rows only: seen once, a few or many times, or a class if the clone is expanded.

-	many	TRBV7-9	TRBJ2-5	TGTGCCAGCAGCTTAGCCTTAGGAAAAGGGGAGACCCAGTACTTC	CASSLALGKGETQYF
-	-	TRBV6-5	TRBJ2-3	TGTGCCAGCAGTTACTATGGGACTCTCACAGATACGCAGTATTTT	CASSYYGTLTDTQYF
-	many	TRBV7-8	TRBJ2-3	TGTGCCAGCAGCTTCGGGCAGGGCACAGATACGCAGTATTTT	CASSFGQGTDTQYF
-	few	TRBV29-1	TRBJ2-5	TGCAGCGCTGACCCGGGAACCACGGGGGAGACCCAGTACTTC	CSADPGTTGETQYF
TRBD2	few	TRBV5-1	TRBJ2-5	TGCGCCAGCAGCTTGACTCGGGGGGGCCGGGAGACCCAGTACTTC	CASSLTRGGRETQYF
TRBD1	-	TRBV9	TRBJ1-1	TGTGCCAGCAGGAGGACCACAGGGGGCACTGAAGCTTTCTTT	CASRRTTGGTEAFF
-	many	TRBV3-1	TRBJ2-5	TGTGCCAGCAGCCTTAGCGGACAAGAGACCCAGTACTTC	CASSLSGQETQYF
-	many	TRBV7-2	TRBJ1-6	TGTGCCAGCAGCCACGGGCAGGGGAATTCACCCCTCCACTTT	CASSHGQGNSPLHF
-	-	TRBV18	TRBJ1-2	TGTGCCAGCTCACCGATTCCGACGGGGGACAACTATGGCTACACCTTC	CASSPIPTGDNYGYTF
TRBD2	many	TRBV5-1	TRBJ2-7	TGCGCCAGCAGCTTGGCACTAGCGGGAGGGCCAAGAACCTCCTACGAGCAGTACTTC	CASSLALAGGPRTSYEQYF
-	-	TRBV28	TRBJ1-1	TGTGCCAGCAGGACAAACACTGAAGCTTTCTTT	CASRTNTEAFF
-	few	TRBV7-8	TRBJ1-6	TGTGCCAGCAGCTTAGGAAGGCATAATTCACCCCTCCACTTT	CASSLGRHNSPLHF
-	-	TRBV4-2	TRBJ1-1	TGTGCCAGCAGCCAAGGTGCAGAAGCTTTCTTT	CASSQGAEAFF
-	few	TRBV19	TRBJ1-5	TGTGCCAGTAGTATAGATCCGGTCTACAATCAGCCCCAGCATTTT	CASSIDPVYNQPQHF
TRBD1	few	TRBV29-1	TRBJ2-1	TGCAGCGTCGGTAGACAGGGGGGGTCGTTCTTC	CSVGRQGGSFF
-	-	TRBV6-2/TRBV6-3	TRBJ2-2	TGTGCCAGCAGTTACCGGACTGCCTACGTGCTGTTTTTT	CASSYRTAYVLFF
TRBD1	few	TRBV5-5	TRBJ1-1	TGTGCCAGCAGCTTAGTCCCGGGACAGAGAAACACTGAAGCTTTCTTT	CASSLVPGQRNTEAFF
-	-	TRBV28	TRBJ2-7	TGTGCCAGCGGGGGGTCCTACGAGCAGTACTTC	CASGGSYEQYF
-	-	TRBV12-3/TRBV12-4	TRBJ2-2	TGTGCCAGCAGTTGGGACACCGCGAACACCGGGGAGCTGTTTTTT	CASSWDTANTGELFF